This T cell receptor (beta chain) is from a study of T-cell reconstitution after alpha-beta-depleted transplantation in children. Library preparation (for TCRbeta) was performed with unique molecular identifiers. TCRdb fed the PCR reads into MiXCR, producing one record per CDR3 protein. The profile shows about 260,000 distinct CDR3 sequences, approximately 8% of them singletons. This clonotype was counted many times. Its antigen remains unknown. Overall study findings and caveats: Several hundred graft clones that had expanded were reportedly the source of alpha-beta T cells about two months after transplant. Most T-cell counts and diversity one year after the transplant came from T cells that were newly produced. Some patients' high day-60 TCRbeta diversity was attributed to recipient cells surviving conditioning.

V was clipped by 6 bases and J by 2 bases, with 8 bases between them. Germline-derived CDR1 and CDR2 are SNHLY and FYNNEI. The CDR3 is 13 amino acids. V usage is TRBV2 and J usage is TRBJ1-5; D is possibly TRBD1 (5 bases). This TCR was recovered from a male patient between 10 and 17 years old who had a stem cell transplant for acute lymphoblastic leukemia, so the T cells may come from the graft donor. This specimen was PBMCs, mostly from graft donor cells, taken 180 days after TCRalphabeta/CD19-depleted stem cell transplant. The CDR3 sequence: CASRGERNQPQHF. The DNA of the CDR3 is TGTGCCAGCAGAGGGGAGCGCAATCAGCCCCAGCATTTT.